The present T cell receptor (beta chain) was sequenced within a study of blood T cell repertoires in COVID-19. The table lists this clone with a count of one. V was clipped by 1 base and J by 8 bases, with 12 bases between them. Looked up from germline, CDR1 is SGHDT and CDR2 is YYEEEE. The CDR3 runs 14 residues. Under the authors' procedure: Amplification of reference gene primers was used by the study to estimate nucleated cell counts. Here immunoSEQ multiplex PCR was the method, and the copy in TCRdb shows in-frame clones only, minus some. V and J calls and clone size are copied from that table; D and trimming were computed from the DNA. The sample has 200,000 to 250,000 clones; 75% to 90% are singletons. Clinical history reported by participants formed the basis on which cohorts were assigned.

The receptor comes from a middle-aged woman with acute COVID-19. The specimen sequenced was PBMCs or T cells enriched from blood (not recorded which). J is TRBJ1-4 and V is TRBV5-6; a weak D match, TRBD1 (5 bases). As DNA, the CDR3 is TGTGCCAGCAGCTTGATGTCAGGGTGGGAAAAACTGTTTTTT. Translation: CASSLMSGWEKLFF.